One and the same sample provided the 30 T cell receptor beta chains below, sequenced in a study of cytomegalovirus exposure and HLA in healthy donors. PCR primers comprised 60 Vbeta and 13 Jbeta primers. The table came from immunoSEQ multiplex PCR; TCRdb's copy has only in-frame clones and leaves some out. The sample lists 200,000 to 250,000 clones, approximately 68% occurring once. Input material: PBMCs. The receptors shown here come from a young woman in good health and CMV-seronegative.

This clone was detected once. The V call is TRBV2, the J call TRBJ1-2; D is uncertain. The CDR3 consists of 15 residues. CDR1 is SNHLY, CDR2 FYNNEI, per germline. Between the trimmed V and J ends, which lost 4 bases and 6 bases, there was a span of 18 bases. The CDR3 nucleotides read TGTGCCAGCAGTGTTCTGGGATCGGGGTTGGATGGCTACACCTTC. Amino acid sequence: CASSVLGSGLDGYTF.

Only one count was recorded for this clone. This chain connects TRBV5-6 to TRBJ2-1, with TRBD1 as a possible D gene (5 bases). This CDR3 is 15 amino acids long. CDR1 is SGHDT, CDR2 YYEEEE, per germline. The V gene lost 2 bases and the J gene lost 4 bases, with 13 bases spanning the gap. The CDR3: CASSLGQVIYNEQFF. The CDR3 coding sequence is TGTGCCAGCAGCTTAGGACAAGTAATTTACAATGAGCAGTTCTTC.

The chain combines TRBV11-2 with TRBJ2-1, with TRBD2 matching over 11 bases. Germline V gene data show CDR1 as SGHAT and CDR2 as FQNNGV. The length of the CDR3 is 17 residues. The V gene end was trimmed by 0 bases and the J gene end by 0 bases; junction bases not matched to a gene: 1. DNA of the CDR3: TGTGCCAGCAGCTTAGAACTAGCGGGAGCCTCCTACAATGAGCAGTTCTTC. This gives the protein CASSLELAGASYNEQFF.

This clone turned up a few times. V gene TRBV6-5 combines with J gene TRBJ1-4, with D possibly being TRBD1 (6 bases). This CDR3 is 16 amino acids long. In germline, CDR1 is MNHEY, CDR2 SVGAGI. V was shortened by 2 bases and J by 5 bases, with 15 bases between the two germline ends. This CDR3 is CASSYGQGLGNEKLFF. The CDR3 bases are TGTGCCAGCAGTTACGGGCAGGGGCTTGGAAATGAAAAACTGTTTTTT.

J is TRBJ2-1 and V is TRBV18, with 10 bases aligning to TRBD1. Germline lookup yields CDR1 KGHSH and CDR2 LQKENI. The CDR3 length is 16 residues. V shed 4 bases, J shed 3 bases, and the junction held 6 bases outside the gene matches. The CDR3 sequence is CASSRETGGVYNEQFF. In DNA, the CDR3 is TGTGCCAGCTCACGCGAGACAGGGGGCGTCTACAATGAGCAGTTCTTC.

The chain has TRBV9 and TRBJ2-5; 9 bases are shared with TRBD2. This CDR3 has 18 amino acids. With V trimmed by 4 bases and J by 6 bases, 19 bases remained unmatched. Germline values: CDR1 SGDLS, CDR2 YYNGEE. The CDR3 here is CASSPGPRASGIGKTQYF. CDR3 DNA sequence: TGTGCCAGCAGCCCGGGCCCACGGGCTAGCGGGATAGGGAAGACCCAGTACTTC.

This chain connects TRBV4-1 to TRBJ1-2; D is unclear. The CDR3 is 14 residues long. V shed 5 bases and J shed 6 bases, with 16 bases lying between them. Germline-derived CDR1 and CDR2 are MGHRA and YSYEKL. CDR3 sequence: CASSYDLVSDGYTF. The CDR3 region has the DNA TGCGCCAGCAGCTATGACCTAGTGTCAGATGGCTACACCTTC.

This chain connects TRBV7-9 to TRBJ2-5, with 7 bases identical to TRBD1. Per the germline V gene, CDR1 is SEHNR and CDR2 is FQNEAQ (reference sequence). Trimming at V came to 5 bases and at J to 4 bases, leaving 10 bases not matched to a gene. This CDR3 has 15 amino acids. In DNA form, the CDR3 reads TGTGCCAGCAGCCCCAGACAGGGAGATCGAGAGACCCAGTACTTC. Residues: CASSPRQGDRETQYF.

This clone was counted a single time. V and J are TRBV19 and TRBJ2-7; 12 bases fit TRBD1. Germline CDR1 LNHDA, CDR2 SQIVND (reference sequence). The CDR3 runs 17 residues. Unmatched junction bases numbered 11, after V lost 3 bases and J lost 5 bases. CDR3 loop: CASSIKGTGGLGNEQYF. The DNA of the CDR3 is TGTGCCAGTAGTATTAAAGGGACAGGGGGCTTAGGCAACGAGCAGTACTTC. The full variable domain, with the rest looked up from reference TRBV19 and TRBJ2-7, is DGGITQSPKYLFRKEGQNVTLSCEQNLNHDAMYWYRQDPGQGLRLIYYSQIVNDFQKGDIAEGYSVSREKKESFPLTVTSAQKNPTAFYLCASSIKGTGGLGNEQYFGPGTRLTVT.

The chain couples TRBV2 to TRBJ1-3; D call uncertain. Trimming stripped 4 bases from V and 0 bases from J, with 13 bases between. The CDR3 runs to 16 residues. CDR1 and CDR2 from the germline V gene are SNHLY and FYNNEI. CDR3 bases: TGTGCCAGCAGTGCGGGTTCCTCCTACTCTGGAAACACCATATATTTT. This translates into CASSAGSSYSGNTIYF. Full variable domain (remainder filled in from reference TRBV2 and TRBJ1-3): EPEVTQTPSHQVTQMGQEVILRCVPISNHLYFYWYRQILGQKVEFLVSFYNNEISEKSEIFDDQFSVERPDGSNFTLKIRSTKLEDSAMYFCASSAGSSYSGNTIYFGEGSWLTVV.

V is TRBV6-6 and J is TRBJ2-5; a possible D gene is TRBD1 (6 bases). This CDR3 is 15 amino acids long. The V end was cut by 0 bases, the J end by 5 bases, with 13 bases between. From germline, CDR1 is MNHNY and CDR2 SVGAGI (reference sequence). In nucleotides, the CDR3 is TGTGCCAGCAGTTACTCGGTTAAGCAGGGGGAGACCCAGTACTTC. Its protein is CASSYSVKQGETQYF.

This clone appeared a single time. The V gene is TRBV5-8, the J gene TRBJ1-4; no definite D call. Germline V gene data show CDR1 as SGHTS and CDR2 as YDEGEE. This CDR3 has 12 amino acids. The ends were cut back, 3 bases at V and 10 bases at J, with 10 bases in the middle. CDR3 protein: CASSYVNGKLFF. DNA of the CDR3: TGTGCCAGCAGCTACGTTAACGGAAAACTGTTTTTT.

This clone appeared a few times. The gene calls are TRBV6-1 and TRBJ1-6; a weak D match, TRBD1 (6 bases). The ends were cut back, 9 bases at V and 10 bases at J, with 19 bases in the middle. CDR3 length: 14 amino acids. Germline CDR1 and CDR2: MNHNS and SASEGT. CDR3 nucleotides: TGTGCCAGTCACCTCGAGGGGGTTCGGTCACCCCTCCACTTT. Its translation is CASHLEGVRSPLHF.

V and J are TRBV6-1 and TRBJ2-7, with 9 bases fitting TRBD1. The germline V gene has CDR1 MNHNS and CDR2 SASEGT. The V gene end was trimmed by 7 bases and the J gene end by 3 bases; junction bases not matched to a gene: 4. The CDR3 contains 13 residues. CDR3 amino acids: CASTGQGIYEQYF. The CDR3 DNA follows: TGTGCCAGCACCGGACAGGGGATCTACGAGCAGTACTTC.

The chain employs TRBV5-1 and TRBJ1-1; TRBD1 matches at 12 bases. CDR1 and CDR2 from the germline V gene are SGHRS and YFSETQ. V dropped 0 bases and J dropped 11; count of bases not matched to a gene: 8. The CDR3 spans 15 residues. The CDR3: CASSLAPGTGGAAFF. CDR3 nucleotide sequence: TGCGCCAGCAGCTTGGCTCCCGGGACAGGGGGCGCCGCTTTCTTT.

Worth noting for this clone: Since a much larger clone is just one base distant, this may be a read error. In nucleotides, the CDR3 is TGTTCCAGCAGCTTGCGGAGCACAGGGGGCTCGTTTCGCTACACCTTC. Amino acid sequence: CSSSLRSTGGSFRYTF. This chain connects TRBV7-9 to TRBJ1-2; 9 nucleotides match TRBD1. The CDR3 sequence is 16 residues long. Germline V gene data show CDR1 as SEHNR and CDR2 as FQNEAQ (reference sequence).

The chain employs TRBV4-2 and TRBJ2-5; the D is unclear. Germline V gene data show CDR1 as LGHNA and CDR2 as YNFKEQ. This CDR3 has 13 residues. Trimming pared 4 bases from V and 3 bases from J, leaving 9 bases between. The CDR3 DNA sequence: TGTGCCAGCAGCCCCGGTCTTGAAGAGACCCAGTACTTC. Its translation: CASSPGLEETQYF.

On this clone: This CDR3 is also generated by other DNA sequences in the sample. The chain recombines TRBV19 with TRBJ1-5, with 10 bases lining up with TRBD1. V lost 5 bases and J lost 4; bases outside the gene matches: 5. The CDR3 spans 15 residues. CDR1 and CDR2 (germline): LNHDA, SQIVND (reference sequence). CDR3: CASSPGQGGNQPQHF. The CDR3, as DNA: TGTGCCAGTAGTCCAGGACAGGGGGGGAATCAGCCCCAGCATTTT.

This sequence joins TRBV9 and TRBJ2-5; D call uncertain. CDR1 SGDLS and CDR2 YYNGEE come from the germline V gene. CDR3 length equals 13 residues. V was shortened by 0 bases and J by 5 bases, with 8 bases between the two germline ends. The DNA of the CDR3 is TGTGCCAGCAGCGTAGGGGCGATCGAGACCCAGTACTTC. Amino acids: CASSVGAIETQYF.

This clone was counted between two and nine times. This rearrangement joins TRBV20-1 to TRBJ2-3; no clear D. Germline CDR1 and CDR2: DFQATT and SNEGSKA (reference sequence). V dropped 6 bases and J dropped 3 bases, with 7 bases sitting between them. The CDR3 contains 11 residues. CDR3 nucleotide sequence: TGCAGTGCCGCCAGGACAGATACGCAGTATTTT. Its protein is CSAARTDTQYF.

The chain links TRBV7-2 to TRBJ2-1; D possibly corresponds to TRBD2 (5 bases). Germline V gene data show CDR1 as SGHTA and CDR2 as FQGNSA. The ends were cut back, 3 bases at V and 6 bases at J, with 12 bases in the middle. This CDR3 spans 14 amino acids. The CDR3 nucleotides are TGTGCCAGCAGCTTCGGGGTAACGGCCAATGAGCAGTTCTTC. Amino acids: CASSFGVTANEQFF.

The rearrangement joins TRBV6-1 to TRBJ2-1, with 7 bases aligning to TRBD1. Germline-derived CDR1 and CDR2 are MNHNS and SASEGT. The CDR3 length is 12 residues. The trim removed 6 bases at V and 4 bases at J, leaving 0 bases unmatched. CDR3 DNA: TGTGCCAGCAGACAGGGGTACAATGAGCAGTTCTTC. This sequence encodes CASRQGYNEQFF.

CDR3 bases: TGTGCCAGCAGCTTAGTGGAGGGGGCAAACGAGCAGTACTTC. Protein: CASSLVEGANEQYF. The V call is TRBV7-2, the J call TRBJ2-7; TRBD1 is a possible D gene (7 bases). Trimming removed 1 base at V and 5 bases at J, with 12 bases between. The CDR3 is 14 amino acids. CDR1 and CDR2 from the germline V gene are SGHTA and FQGNSA.

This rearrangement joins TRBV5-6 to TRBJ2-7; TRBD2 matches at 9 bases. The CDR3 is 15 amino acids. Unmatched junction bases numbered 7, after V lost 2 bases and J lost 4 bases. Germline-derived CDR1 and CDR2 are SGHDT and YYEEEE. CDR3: CASSFQATSGYEQYF. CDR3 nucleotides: TGTGCCAGCAGCTTTCAGGCGACTAGCGGTTACGAGCAGTACTTC. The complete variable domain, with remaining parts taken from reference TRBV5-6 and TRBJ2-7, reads DAGVTQSPTHLIKTRGQQVTLRCSPKSGHDTVSWYQQALGQGPQFIFQYYEEEERQRGNFPDRFSGHQFPNYSSELNVNALLLGDSALYLCASSFQATSGYEQYFGPGTRLTVT.

The CDR3 reads CASILTGGVRTEAFF. DNA for the CDR3: TGTGCCAGCATTCTGACAGGGGGCGTTCGAACTGAAGCTTTCTTT. The chain recombines TRBV6-5 with TRBJ1-1, with 10 bases identical to TRBD1. This CDR3 spans 15 amino acids. Germline V gives CDR1 MNHEY, CDR2 SVGAGI. The V and J ends lost 7 bases and 5 bases, in that order; junction bases with no gene match: 10.

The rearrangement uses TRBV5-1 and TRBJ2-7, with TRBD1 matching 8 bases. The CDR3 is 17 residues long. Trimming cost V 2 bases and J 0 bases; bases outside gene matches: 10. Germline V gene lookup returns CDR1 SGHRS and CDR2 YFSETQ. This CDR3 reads CASSFGGQGGFSYEQYF. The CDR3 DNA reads TGCGCCAGCAGCTTTGGCGGACAGGGTGGATTCTCCTACGAGCAGTACTTC.

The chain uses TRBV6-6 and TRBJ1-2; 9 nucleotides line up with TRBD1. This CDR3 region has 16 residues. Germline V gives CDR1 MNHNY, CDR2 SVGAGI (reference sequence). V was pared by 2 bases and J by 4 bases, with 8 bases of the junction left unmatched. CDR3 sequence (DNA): TGTGCCAGCAGTTACCCCGGGACAGGGTTTTCCTATGGCTACACCTTC. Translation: CASSYPGTGFSYGYTF.

CDR3 sequence reads: CASSLNRATHEKLFF. As DNA, the CDR3 is TGTGCCAGCAGCCTGAACAGGGCTACACATGAAAAACTGTTTTTT. The chain uses TRBV13 and TRBJ1-4, with D possibly TRBD1 on 6 matching bases. CDR3 size: 15 residues. With 5 bases removed from V and 6 bases from J, the gap between germline ends came to 16 bases. The germline V gene has CDR1 PRHDT and CDR2 FYEKMQ (reference sequence).

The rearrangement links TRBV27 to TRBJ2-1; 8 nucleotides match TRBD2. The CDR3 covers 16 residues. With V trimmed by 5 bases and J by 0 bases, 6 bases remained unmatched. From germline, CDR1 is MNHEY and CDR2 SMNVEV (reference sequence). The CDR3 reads CASSTTSGSSYNEQFF. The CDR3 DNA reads TGTGCCAGCAGTACAACTAGCGGTAGCTCCTACAATGAGCAGTTCTTC.

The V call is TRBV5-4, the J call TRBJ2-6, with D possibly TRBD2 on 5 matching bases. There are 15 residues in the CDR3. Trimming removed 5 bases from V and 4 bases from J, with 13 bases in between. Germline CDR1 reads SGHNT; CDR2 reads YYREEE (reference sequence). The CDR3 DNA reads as TGTGCCAGCAGTCTGAGGGCCTCCGGGGCCAACGTCCTGACTTTC. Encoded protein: CASSLRASGANVLTF.